The 29 T cell receptor beta chains given below trace back to one sample, sequenced in a study of tumor-infiltrating lymphocytes in primary liver carcinoma (TCRdb year 2017). The run used an Illumina HiSeq 2500. Using a constant-region primer and ProtoScript II reverse transcriptase, TCRbeta-specific cDNA was reverse-transcribed from roughly 500 ng total RNA. The TCRbeta libraries were prepared through three rounds of nested multiplex PCR following a slightly modified ARM-PCR procedure. Each of the first two PCR rounds ran for approximately 9 cycles and used multiplex TRBV1-TRBV30 forward primers together with a Cbeta reverse primer. TCRdb ran its own pipeline on the public reads, namely fastp trimming at Q25 and MiXCR clone calling, and kept in-frame beta chains. Rows matching on CDR3 protein sequence are summarized as one entry with the most common DNA and genes. The sample table lists approximately 110,000 distinct CDR3 sequences, 60% to 80% of them with a count of one. 8% to 9% of the sample is in the top ten clones.

Without any cell sorting, total RNA and DNA were co-extracted from about 20-30 mg of bulk tissue using the AllPrep DNA/RNA mini kit. Sequencing used liver tumor tissue from sampling region 3. Reading the label with the study, this specimen's cell subset or site is: tumor region T3, left-lateral pole. These receptors all come from a woman aged 55 to 70 with primary liver carcinoma and hepatitis B virus infection.

Notes on this clonotype: Germline and junction disagree at one end, which may indicate a read error. The CDR3 reads CVSSSGGKKETQYF. CDR3 DNA: TGTGTCAGCAGCTCAGGGGGGAAAAAAGAGACTCAGTACTTC. The J gene is TRBJ2-5, the V gene TRBV11-2; D is possibly TRBD1 (7 bases). Germline CDR1 SGHAT, CDR2 FQNNGV. This CDR3 contains 14 residues.

As to this clonotype: No DNA is shown, since the ends of the CDR3 on it are uncertain; the CDR3 is the one TCRdb lists. The gene calls are TRBV29-1 and TRBJ2-1; the table calls TRBD1, which could not be checked here. 15 amino acids form the CDR3, both terminal residues included. Germline assignment: CDR1 SQVTM and CDR2 ANQGSEA. CDR3: CSVKSGQNFGNEQLF.

A word on this clonotype: At one end the junction does not follow the germline gene, possibly because of a read error. The genes are TRBV6-6 and TRBJ1-4; possible D gene TRBD1, 5 bases. The germline gives CDR1 MNHNY, CDR2 SVGAGI (reference sequence). CDR3 size: 14 residues. This CDR3 reads CTSSYGASGEKLLF. In DNA form, the CDR3 reads TGTACCAGCAGTTATGGGGCGTCGGGTGAAAAACTGTTATTT.

Note on this clonotype: One junction end does not reproduce the germline sequence, and a read error may be involved. The gene calls are TRBV11-2 and TRBJ1-1, with D unresolved. The CDR3 covers 13 residues. In germline, CDR1 is SGHAT, CDR2 FQNNGV. CDR3 bases: TGTGTCAGCAACTTAGAGTCAGAGGGTGAAGCTTTCTTT. This encodes CVSNLESEGEAFF. Filled out from reference TRBV11-2 and TRBJ1-1, the complete variable domain reads EAGVAQSPRYKIIEKRQSVAFWCNPISGHATLYWYQQILGQGPKLLIQFQNNGVVDDSQLPKDRFSAERLKGVDSTLKIQPAKLEDSAVYLCVSNLESEGEAFFGQGTRLTVV.

The gene calls are TRBV5-4 and TRBJ1-2, with a possible D match to TRBD1 (6 bases). The CDR3 has 15 residues. Germline V gene lookup returns CDR1 SGHNT and CDR2 YYREEE (reference sequence). The CDR3 spells CVNSLALAGEDGYTF. In DNA form, the CDR3 reads TGTGTCAACAGCTTGGCCCTGGCAGGGGAGGATGGCTACACCTTC. The whole variable domain, filled in from reference TRBV5-4 and TRBJ1-2, reads ETGVTQSPTHLIKTRGQQVTLRCSSQSGHNTVSWYQQALGQGPQFIFQYYREEENGRGNFPPRFSGLQFPNYSSELNVNALELDDSALYLCVNSLALAGEDGYTFGSGTRLTVV.

This clonotype was observed once. One base away lies a much larger clone, so this may be a sequencing read error. The chain carries TRBV6-5 and TRBJ2-2; 8 bases align to TRBD2. The germline gives CDR1 MNHEY, CDR2 SVGAGI. This CDR3 region has 15 residues. As DNA, the CDR3 is TGTGCCGGCAGTTACCGGGCTAGCGGGACCGGGGAGCTGTTTTTT. Translating it yields CAGSYRASGTGELFF.

Only one count was recorded for this clonotype. This rearrangement joins TRBV20-1 to TRBJ2-2, with TRBD2 matching 8 bases. In germline, CDR1 is DFQATT, CDR2 SNEGSKA (reference sequence). The CDR3 runs to 16 residues. With V trimmed by 1 base and J by 6 bases, 10 bases remained unmatched. The CDR3 protein is CSARVASGSLSGELFF. The CDR3 nucleotides read TGCAGTGCTAGAGTGGCCAGCGGGAGCTTGTCCGGGGAGCTGTTTTTT.

Concerning this clonotype: With a much larger clone just one base away, this may be a read error. The genes are TRBV6-2 or TRBV6-3 and TRBJ1-5, with no clear D. TRBJ2-3 matches the DNA end more closely, so the J call is doubtful. The CDR3 spans 14 residues. Germline values: CDR1 MNHEY, CDR2 SVGEGT. CDR3: CASSPAGEDQPQYF. CDR3 in DNA: TGTGCCAGCAGTCCGGCCGGTGAGGATCAGCCCCAGTATTTT.

The chain employs TRBV19 and TRBJ1-6; 7 bases align to TRBD1. The CDR3 has 15 amino acids. J lost 4 bases, V lost 6 bases, and 6 bases had no gene match. Germline V gene sequence: CDR1 LNHDA, CDR2 SQIVND (reference sequence). CDR3 sequence (DNA): TGTGCCAGTAGGGCGGGACAGCCTTATAATTCACCCCTCCACTTT. It yields the protein CASRAGQPYNSPLHF.

The genes are TRBV28 and TRBJ2-2; 7 nucleotides match TRBD1. With 7 bases clipped from V and 5 bases from J, the junction kept 7 bases outside the gene matches. The CDR3 extends over 14 amino acids. Germline CDR1 reads MDHEN; CDR2 reads SYDVKM. CDR3 amino acids: CASNPGTETGELFF. The CDR3 nucleotides are TGTGCCAGCAACCCGGGGACAGAAACCGGGGAGCTGTTTTTT.

This clonotype came up many times. The chain couples TRBV5-6 to TRBJ2-2; D ambiguous. Germline lookup yields CDR1 SGHDT and CDR2 YYEEEE. Trimming removed 2 bases at V and 2 bases at J, with 13 bases between. This CDR3 spans 16 amino acids. CDR3 DNA: TGTGCCAGCAGCTTTTCTTCGGGCGCTAACACCGGGGAGCTGTTTTTT. It encodes CASSFSSGANTGELFF.

This clonotype was seen more than once but under ten times. A read error may explain this, as a much larger clone is one base away. CDR3 region: CASCDRGAAYNEQFF. DNA of the CDR3: TGTGCCAGCTGTGATAGGGGGGCCGCCTACAATGAGCAGTTCTTC. J is TRBJ2-1 and V is TRBV12-3 or TRBV12-4, with D tentatively TRBD1 or TRBD2 (6 bases each). There are 15 residues in the CDR3. V lost 8 bases and J lost 2, with 16 bases in between.

To note about this clonotype: Lacking the conserved final phenylalanine or tryptophan, this CDR3 likely reflects a read error. The chain has TRBV11-2 and TRBJ2-5; TRBD2 matches at 7 bases. Germline loops: CDR1 SGHAT, CDR2 FQNNGV. This CDR3 has 16 amino acids. The CDR3 reads CTSSLGSASGRETQYL. CDR3 in DNA: TGTACCAGCAGCTTAGGATCGGCTAGCGGACGAGAGACCCAGTACCTC.

To note about this clonotype: The junction does not match germline at one end; this may be a read error. CDR3 residues: CASSLRAGETHYF. CDR3 sequence (DNA): TGTGCCAGCAGCCTAAGGGCAGGAGAGACCCACTACTTC. V is TRBV11-2 and J is TRBJ2-5, with no clear D. The CDR3 has 13 residues. In germline, CDR1 is SGHAT, CDR2 FQNNGV.

In its sample, this clonotype is medium-sized. The CDR3 DNA sequence: TGTGCCAGCAGCTTGTTCGGACAGAACTATGGCTACACCTTC. Amino acids: CASSLFGQNYGYTF. V usage is TRBV5-6 and J usage is TRBJ1-2, with D perhaps matching TRBD1 (6 bases). This CDR3 has 14 amino acids. Germline V gene sequence: CDR1 SGHDT, CDR2 YYEEEE. Trimming stripped 1 base from V and 2 bases from J, with 9 bases between.

Many counts were recorded for this clonotype. This chain joins TRBV6-1 and TRBJ2-1; perhaps TRBD2 as D (6 bases). V was trimmed by 1 base and J by 3 bases, leaving 10 bases between them. CDR3 size: 15 residues. Germline CDR1 is MNHNS and CDR2 is SASEGT. The CDR3 coding sequence is TGTGCCAGCAGTGAAGGCTCCGGGAGCTACAATGAGCAGTTCTTC. Translating it yields CASSEGSGSYNEQFF.

Concerning this clonotype: Compared with germline, one end of the junction differs, possibly owing to a read error. J is TRBJ2-7 and V is TRBV6-2 or TRBV6-3; TRBD2 aligns across 7 bases. Germline V gives CDR1 MNHEY, CDR2 SVGEGT. The CDR3 length is 16 residues. CDR3 nucleotides: TGTGCCAGCAGTCCTGAAGGGGCGGGAGCGAACTACGCGCAGTACTTC. It translates to CASSPEGAGANYAQYF.

This clonotype was observed at least ten times. This chain links TRBV6-5 with TRBJ2-7, with 10 nucleotides matching TRBD2. The CDR3 is made up of 20 amino acids. Trimming cost V 4 bases and J 1 base; bases outside gene matches: 19. Germline-derived CDR1 and CDR2 are MNHEY and SVGAGI. The CDR3 DNA sequence: TGTGCCAGCAGTTCCCGGAGAGTGAAGGGGGTTAGCGGGGGGTCCTACGAGCAGTACTTC. Translating gives CASSSRRVKGVSGGSYEQYF.

The table lists this clonotype with a few counts. This may stem from a read error, because a much larger clone lies one nucleotide away. The CDR3 region is CASSYGRATGELFF. In DNA, the CDR3 is TGTGCCAGCAGTTACGGGAGGGCCACCGGGGAGCTGTTTTTT. The chain employs TRBV6-2 or TRBV6-3 and TRBJ2-2; 7 bases map to TRBD2. The germline gives CDR1 MNHEY, CDR2 SVGEGT. This CDR3 comprises 14 residues. After removal of 2 bases from V and 4 bases from J, the junction contained 1 base not matched to a gene.

The CDR3 spells CASSLDLAGEQFF. The CDR3 DNA reads TGTGCCAGCAGCTTAGATCTTGCGGGTGAGCAGTTCTTC. The chain is built from TRBV11-2 and TRBJ2-1, with D maybe TRBD2 (5 bases). This CDR3 spans 13 amino acids. V was trimmed by 0 bases and J by 9 bases, leaving 9 bases between them. CDR1 and CDR2 from the germline V gene are SGHAT and FQNNGV.

The table lists this clonotype with a count of one. The V and J genes are TRBV11-3 and TRBJ2-1; D uncertain. Germline-derived CDR1 and CDR2 are SGHNT and YENEEA. This CDR3 is built from 14 residues. Trimming cost V 1 base and J 8 bases, with 12 bases left between them. The CDR3 DNA reads TGTGCCAGCAGCTTAGGGGCATACAACGATGAGCAGTTCTTC. Its translation: CASSLGAYNDEQFF.

This clonotype was counted only a few times. A read error is possible here, since a much larger clone lies one base away. The chain joins TRBV12-3 or TRBV12-4 to TRBJ1-5, with D unresolved. V lost 1 base and J 5 bases, leaving 15 bases between the germline ends. The CDR3 contains 16 residues. The CDR3 nucleotides read TGTGCCAGCAGTTTAGACAGCTTAGCGCTCGATCAGCCCCAGCATTTT. Its translation: CASSLDSLALDQPQHF.

The table lists this clonotype with many counts. The chain employs TRBV6-1 and TRBJ2-7; weak D call: TRBD2 (5 bases). The CDR3 consists of 13 residues. The ends were cut back, 8 bases at V and 6 bases at J, with 17 bases in the middle. The germline V gene encodes CDR1 MNHNS and CDR2 SASEGT. The DNA of the CDR3 is TGTGCCAGCCACCTGATTGGTGGGAGCGAGCAGTACTTC. Its protein is CASHLIGGSEQYF.

Of note for this clonotype: A single base separates this from a much larger clone, so it may be a read error. The gene calls are TRBV5-4 and TRBJ2-1; D gene unclear. V was trimmed by 0 bases and J by 4 bases, leaving 14 bases between them. Germline V gene data show CDR1 as SGHNT and CDR2 as YYREEE (reference sequence). The CDR3 sequence is 16 residues long. The CDR3 is CASSLVATEPYNEQFF. The CDR3 DNA reads TGTGCCAGCAGCTTGGTGGCCACCGAACCGTACAATGAGCAGTTCTTC.

The J gene is TRBJ1-4, the V gene TRBV20-1, with D possibly TRBD1 on 5 matching bases. CDR1 and CDR2 from the germline V gene are DFQATT and SNEGSKA (reference sequence). Trimming shortened V by 0 bases and J by 7 bases, and 12 bases separated the two germline ends. The CDR3 has 14 amino acids. The CDR3 DNA reads as TGCAGTGCTAGAGATTGGGGGTCTGGTGAAAAACTGTTTTTT. This translates into CSARDWGSGEKLFF.

About this clonotype itself: At one end the junction does not follow the germline gene, possibly because of a read error. The chain carries TRBV18 and TRBJ2-3, with unresolved D. Germline V gives CDR1 KGHSH, CDR2 LQKENI. The CDR3 totals 15 residues. The CDR3 protein is CDSSPDTPITDTRYF. CDR3 DNA: TGTGACAGCTCACCAGATACTCCGATCACAGATACGCGGTATTTT.

In the case of this clonotype: An end of the junction differs from the germline gene, which may be a read error. V and J are TRBV5-4 and TRBJ2-4; D possibly corresponds to TRBD1 (5 bases). Germline CDR1 is SGHNT and CDR2 is YYREEE (reference sequence). This CDR3 is built from 14 residues. CDR3 coding DNA: TGTGCCAGCAACTTGGAAGGGGTCAAAAACACTCAGTACTTC. It yields the protein CASNLEGVKNTQYF.

Points on this clonotype: At one end, the junction sequence differs from germline, possibly due to a read error. The J gene is TRBJ1-6, the V gene TRBV11-2; no reliable D call. This CDR3 has 13 amino acids. From germline, CDR1 is SGHAT and CDR2 FQNNGV. The CDR3 loop is CAGSLDPDSPLHF. The CDR3 DNA follows: TGTGCCGGCAGCTTAGATCCGGACTCACCCCTCCACTTT.

Many counts were recorded for this clonotype. One end of the junction varies from germline; a read error may be responsible. The rearrangement uses TRBV4-2 and TRBJ1-2, with D possibly matching TRBD1 (6 bases). The CDR3 is made up of 13 amino acids. CDR1 LGHNA and CDR2 YNFKEQ come from the germline V gene. Written as DNA, the CDR3 is TGTGCCAGCAGCCAAGGCTTTCAGGGGAAAAGCGCCTTC. Translated: CASSQGFQGKSAF.